Given below is one TCR beta chain in context. Its antigen has not been determined. Base qualities are missing; no much larger clone stands one base away. The data were obtained in a study of shared clonotypes between healthy human individuals (TCRdb year 2020). Regarding the research as a whole: A few men and a couple of women, aged 18 to 49 years, made up the cohort. To estimate repertoire size and how much clonotypes are shared between individuals, the study performed deep sequencing of blood TCR repertoires from roughly five healthy adults. Different laboratories and diverse techniques were used to prepare libraries and sequence TCR repertoires, to increase sequencing depth and limit assay-specific biases. For each donor, CD4 naive and CD4 memory were each given three plates, CD8 naive was given two plates, and CD8 memory was given one plate. Each donor's leukapheresis produced roughly between roughly 0.85 and 9.5 billion PBMCs.

Using the deep immunoSEQ assay, TCR CDR3 regions were amplified from genomic DNA by multiplex PCR. Extracted genomic DNA from each cell subset was distributed evenly across all wells of several immunoSEQ 96-well plates, and each plate was treated as a replicate. For sorted subsets, about 210 ng of genomic DNA, equivalent to tens of thousands of T cell genomes, went into each replicate PCR. Purified libraries were measured with a Qubit 3.0 fluorometer, size-checked on a Bioanalyzer 2100, and measured again with the KAPA Library Quantification kit. Every immunoSEQ 96-well plate was sequenced on a separate single-read 150-cycle Illumina NextSeq 550 flow cell. Under the source paper's analysis protocol: The immunoSEQ output contained only junctional sequences without quality scores, so filtering could not match that applied to full-length reads. To assign V/J genes and CDR3, sequences were annotated using PyIR, a Python wrapper for IgBLAST v1.9, with IMGT germline references. Reads with weak V/J assignments (E-value above 1e-6), missing CDR3, stop codons, out-of-frame junctions, or ambiguous translated residues were removed. V3J clonotypes were defined by identical inferred V gene, J gene, and CDR3 amino acid sequence. To compute the percentage overlap between repertoires, the number of shared unique clonotypes was divided by the size of the smaller repertoire. RTK rarefaction, the Chao1 estimator, and Recon v2.1 estimates of unobserved clonotypes were used to assess repertoire richness. OLGA was used to compute generation probabilities for all TCRbeta clonotypes that the gDNA method yielded from a handful of donors. TCRdb holds this immuneACCESS table with in-frame rearrangements only. Some clones are missing; in checked studies, unresolved V genes explain under half, and the rest has no known cause. V and J calls and clone size come straight from that table; D and trimming were deduced from the DNA. The sample includes roughly 2.1 million clones, with about 93% observed a single time. About 1.5% of the sample goes to the ten largest clones.

From the cysteine through the phenylalanine, the CDR3 covers 13 amino acids. The only DNA kept is the CDR3, 39 bases in frame from the first base. V is clipped by 0 bases and J by 8 bases, and the sequence between their germline boundaries is 9 bases long. Taken from the germline V gene, the CDR1 and CDR2 loops are SGDLS and YYNGEE. Study-wide findings and limitations: The small number of donors limited the genetic and exposure-history diversity represented. Larger estimated clonotype richness was generally found for naive subsets than for memory subsets. Rarefaction of sorted-subset datasets indicated incomplete sequencing despite the large sequencing depth. Only blood was sampled, and tissue TCR repertoires likely differ from those in blood. Pairwise subsampling led to the expectation that sequencing depth would affect the degree of clonotype sharing among donors. Clonotypes shared by all four sorted-subset donors showed higher generation probabilities than non-shared clonotypes. Sharing across a few donors was observed for about 5% of naive CD4, under 4% of naive CD8, 2.3% of memory CD4, and over 0.3% of memory CD8 clonotypes.

For the CD8 naive samples, CD45RO-negative cells were positively selected for CCR7, yielding a CD45RA+CCR7+ population from which TemRA cells were excluded. The donors were healthy, HIV-negative adults who had no recently reported acute infections or vaccinations. Every donor was a Caucasian adult living in Nashville, Tennessee, USA. Blood was collected by leukapheresis, and PBMCs were isolated by Ficoll-Histopaque density gradient centrifugation and then cryopreserved in liquid nitrogen vapor phase. Analytical flow cytometry was used to check the purity and quantity of each magnetically sorted T cell population. Genomic DNA was isolated from every sorted fraction and measured by UV absorbance on a Nanodrop 2000c.

Rearrangement joined TRBV9 to TRBJ2-1, with the D gene call left open. The sequencing sample was made of naive CD8+ T cells from PBMCs. This specimen's cell subset or site label, per the study, means: CD45RA+CCR7+. The receptor comes from a man younger than 35 in good health. Some clones in this sample may be carry-over from other donors' samples. The CDR3 protein: CASSVARADEQFF. At the DNA level, the sequence is TGTGCCAGCAGCGTAGCTAGGGCAGATGAGCAGTTCTTC.